This TCR beta chain was identified during a study of blood T cells in healthy people across ages. Findings of the study overall: Greater diversity and more naive CD4+ cells were seen in long-lived donors than in aged donors. TCR beta diversity tracked closely with naive T cell percentage.

On this clonotype: What it binds is unknown.

Together with a sample-barcoded 5' primer, a J-beta primer mix was included in a second PCR lasting about 7 to 12 cycles. TCRdb called the 5' RACE reads again in MiXCR, with one record for every CDR3 protein. Of about 1.8 million distinct CDR3 sequences in the sample, less than 50% were seen once. The material sequenced was blood. The sequence was collected from a woman aged 35 to 49 in good health.

CDR3 bases: TGCAGTGCCGACAGCGGCGGGATCGCGGGCAATGAGCAGTTCTTC. Residues: CSADSGGIAGNEQFF. The chain carries TRBV20-1 and TRBJ2-1, with D tentatively TRBD2 (6 bases). Trimming removed 6 bases from V and 6 bases from J, with 21 bases in between. The CDR3 runs 15 residues. The germline V gene encodes CDR1 DFQATT and CDR2 SNEGSKA (reference sequence).